The rows below give T cell receptor beta chains drawn from one sample of a study of blood T cell repertoires in COVID-19. Sequenced by immunoSEQ multiplex PCR; TCRdb stores in-frame clones only, minus some. This table has some 310,000 clones, around nine tenths appearing once. Sequencing was done on a sample of peripheral blood. The receptors come from a man in his forties or fifties with active or convalescent COVID-19. Each CDR3 is given with its conserved first and last residue. Each record gives: V gene, clone size, D gene, J gene, CDR3 DNA, CDR3 protein. The D gene is left open where the match is weak. Some rows mark clone size as missing; the rest say once, few, many or name a class of expanded clone.

V gene: TRBV9; clone size: .; D gene: .; J gene: TRBJ2-7; CDR3 DNA: TGTGCCAGCAGCGTAGACTCCAATCCCTACGAGCAGTACTTC; CDR3 protein: CASSVDSNPYEQYF
V gene: TRBV19; clone size: .; D gene: TRBD1; J gene: TRBJ1-4; CDR3 DNA: TGTGCCAGTCGTTCAGGGGGAACTAATGAAAAACTGTTTTTT; CDR3 protein: CASRSGGTNEKLFF
V gene: TRBV4-3; clone size: .; D gene: TRBD2; J gene: TRBJ2-5; CDR3 DNA: TGCGCCAGCAGCCAAGGGGCAGCGGGGGGGAAAGAGACCCAGTACTTC; CDR3 protein: CASSQGAAGGKETQYF
V gene: TRBV18; clone size: .; D gene: TRBD1; J gene: TRBJ2-3; CDR3 DNA: TGTGCCAGCTCACACAGGACAGGGAAGTCCACAGATACGCAGTATTTT; CDR3 protein: CASSHRTGKSTDTQYF
V gene: TRBV5-1; clone size: .; D gene: TRBD2; J gene: TRBJ2-5; CDR3 DNA: TGCGCCAGCAGCTTCTTCGGGGGGGCGGAGACCCAGTACTTC; CDR3 protein: CASSFFGGAETQYF
V gene: TRBV4-1; clone size: .; D gene: .; J gene: TRBJ2-1; CDR3 DNA: TGCGCCAGCAGCCCGGGGGGCGGAAGCTCCTACAATGAGCAGTTCTTC; CDR3 protein: CASSPGGGSSYNEQFF
V gene: TRBV9; clone size: .; D gene: .; J gene: TRBJ2-7; CDR3 DNA: TGTGCCAGCAGCGCTAGACTAGACTCCTACGAGCAGTACTTC; CDR3 protein: CASSARLDSYEQYF
V gene: TRBV10-3; clone size: .; D gene: .; J gene: TRBJ2-1; CDR3 DNA: TGTGCCATCAGTGAGACTGAGGCCAACGAGCAGTTCTTC; CDR3 protein: CAISETEANEQFF
V gene: TRBV29-1; clone size: .; D gene: .; J gene: TRBJ2-3; CDR3 DNA: TGCAGCGTTGAAGGGGTACGCGCGAGGTTGGATACGCAGTATTTT; CDR3 protein: CSVEGVRARLDTQYF
V gene: TRBV6-2/TRBV6-3; clone size: .; D gene: .; J gene: TRBJ2-3; CDR3 DNA: TGTGCCAGCAGTTCGTCCTGGGCTAGCACAGATACGCAGTATTTT; CDR3 protein: CASSSSWASTDTQYF
V gene: TRBV28; clone size: .; D gene: .; J gene: TRBJ2-1; CDR3 DNA: TGTGCCAGCCGGGGAGGTGGCGCTTACAATGAGCAGTTCTTC; CDR3 protein: CASRGGGAYNEQFF
V gene: TRBV5-1; clone size: .; D gene: TRBD1; J gene: TRBJ1-1; CDR3 DNA: TGCGCCAGCAGCTCCGGGACAGGGTCCGGCACTGAAGCTTTCTTT; CDR3 protein: CASSSGTGSGTEAFF
V gene: TRBV27; clone size: few; D gene: TRBD1; J gene: TRBJ1-6; CDR3 DNA: TGTGCCAGCAGTCCCGGACAGGGGGTAAATTCACCCCTCCACTTT; CDR3 protein: CASSPGQGVNSPLHF
V gene: TRBV28; clone size: once; D gene: .; J gene: TRBJ1-5; CDR3 DNA: TGTGCCAGCAGTCCGAGCCATAGCAATCAGCCCCAGCATTTT; CDR3 protein: CASSPSHSNQPQHF
V gene: TRBV5-8; clone size: few; D gene: .; J gene: TRBJ1-6; CDR3 DNA: TGTGCCAGCAGCGCGATAGCGGGTATGAGTTCACCCCTCCACTTT; CDR3 protein: CASSAIAGMSSPLHF
V gene: TRBV6-6; clone size: .; D gene: .; J gene: TRBJ2-7; CDR3 DNA: TGTGCCAGCAGTTACTCGATCGCCAGGTACTACGAGCAGTACTTC; CDR3 protein: CASSYSIARYYEQYF
V gene: TRBV3-1/TRBV3-2; clone size: .; D gene: .; J gene: TRBJ1-5; CDR3 DNA: TGTGCCAGCAGCCAAGGAGTGGGCTATAATCAGCCCCAGCATTTT; CDR3 protein: CASSQGVGYNQPQHF
V gene: TRBV18; clone size: .; D gene: .; J gene: TRBJ2-2; CDR3 DNA: TGTGCCAGCTCACCGTCGGGAATCGCGAACAACGGGGAGCTGTTTTTT; CDR3 protein: CASSPSGIANNGELFF
V gene: TRBV7-2; clone size: .; D gene: .; J gene: TRBJ1-5; CDR3 DNA: TGTGCCAGCAGCTTAGAATCGTCAACGGGGGCCCAGCATTTT; CDR3 protein: CASSLESSTGAQHF
V gene: TRBV15; clone size: .; D gene: .; J gene: TRBJ1-5; CDR3 DNA: TGTGCCACCAGCAGAGATCAGGATCAGCCCCAGCATTTT; CDR3 protein: CATSRDQDQPQHF
V gene: TRBV5-1; clone size: few; D gene: .; J gene: TRBJ2-5; CDR3 DNA: TGCGCCAGCAGCTTGGTGACAGACCAAGAGACCCAGTACTTC; CDR3 protein: CASSLVTDQETQYF
V gene: TRBV19; clone size: .; D gene: TRBD2; J gene: TRBJ2-5; CDR3 DNA: TGTGCCAGTAGTACCCGGACTAGCGTGGCAGGAGAGACCCAGTACTTC; CDR3 protein: CASSTRTSVAGETQYF
V gene: TRBV3-1/TRBV3-2; clone size: .; D gene: TRBD1; J gene: TRBJ1-4; CDR3 DNA: TGTGCCAGCAGCCAAAGGGGGCCAACTAATGAAAAACTGTTTTTT; CDR3 protein: CASSQRGPTNEKLFF
V gene: TRBV7-4; clone size: few; D gene: TRBD2; J gene: TRBJ2-5; CDR3 DNA: TGTGCCAGCAGCTTAGGACTAGCGGGGCTTATAAAGTACCAAGAGACCCAGTACTTC; CDR3 protein: CASSLGLAGLIKYQETQYF
V gene: TRBV4-3; clone size: once; D gene: .; J gene: TRBJ1-4; CDR3 DNA: TGCGCCAGCAGCCAAATCTACGGGGGAGCGGAAAAACTGTTTTTT; CDR3 protein: CASSQIYGGAEKLFF
V gene: TRBV18; clone size: few; D gene: TRBD1; J gene: TRBJ1-1; CDR3 DNA: TGTGCCAGCTCACCGATCGAACAGGGGGATACTGAAGCTTTCTTT; CDR3 protein: CASSPIEQGDTEAFF
V gene: TRBV27; clone size: .; D gene: TRBD1; J gene: TRBJ1-4; CDR3 DNA: TGTGCCAGCAGTTTCGGTGACAGGGTCGGTGAAAAACTGTTTTTT; CDR3 protein: CASSFGDRVGEKLFF
V gene: TRBV5-6; clone size: .; D gene: TRBD1; J gene: TRBJ1-4; CDR3 DNA: TGTGCCAGCAGCCTCCCCCCAGGGGGCGGTGAAAAACTGTTTTTT; CDR3 protein: CASSLPPGGGEKLFF